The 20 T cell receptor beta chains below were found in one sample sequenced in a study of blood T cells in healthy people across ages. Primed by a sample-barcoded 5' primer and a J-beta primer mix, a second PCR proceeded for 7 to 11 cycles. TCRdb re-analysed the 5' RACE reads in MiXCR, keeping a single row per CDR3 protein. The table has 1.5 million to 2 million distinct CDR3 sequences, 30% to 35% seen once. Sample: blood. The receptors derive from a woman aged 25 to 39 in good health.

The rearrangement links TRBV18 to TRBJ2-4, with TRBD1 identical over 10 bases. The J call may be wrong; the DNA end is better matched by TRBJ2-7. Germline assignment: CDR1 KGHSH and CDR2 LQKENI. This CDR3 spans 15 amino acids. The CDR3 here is CASSPPRQGADEQYF. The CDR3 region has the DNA TGTGCCAGCTCACCACCTAGACAGGGGGCGGACGAGCAGTACTTC.

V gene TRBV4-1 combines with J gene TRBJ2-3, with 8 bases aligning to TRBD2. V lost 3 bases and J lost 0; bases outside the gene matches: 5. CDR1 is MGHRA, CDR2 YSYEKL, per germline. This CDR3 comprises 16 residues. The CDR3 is CASSHGRGVSTDTQYF. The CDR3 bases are TGCGCCAGCAGCCATGGGCGGGGGGTGAGCACAGATACGCAGTATTTT.

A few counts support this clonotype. The CDR3, as DNA: TGCAGTGCTTGGGACAGGCTTAACTATGGCTACACCTTC. Translated: CSAWDRLNYGYTF. The chain joins TRBV20-1 to TRBJ1-2; 8 positions agree with TRBD1. Germline V gene data show CDR1 as DFQATT and CDR2 as SNEGSKA (reference sequence). J was trimmed by 1 base and V by 5 bases; bases with no gene match: 3. The CDR3 consists of 13 residues.

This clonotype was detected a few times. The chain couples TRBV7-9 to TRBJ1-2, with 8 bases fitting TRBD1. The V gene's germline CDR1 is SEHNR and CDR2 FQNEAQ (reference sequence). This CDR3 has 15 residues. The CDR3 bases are TGTGCTAGCGGGCTAACAGGGGGAGGCTGGCATGGCTACACCTTC. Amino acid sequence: CASGLTGGGWHGYTF. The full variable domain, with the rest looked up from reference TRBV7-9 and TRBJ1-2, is DTGVSQNPRHKITKRGQNVTFRCDPISEHNRLYWYRQTLGQGPEFLTYFQNEAQLEKSRLLSDRFSAERPKGSFSTLEIQRTEQGDSAMYLCASGLTGGGWHGYTFGSGTRLTVV.

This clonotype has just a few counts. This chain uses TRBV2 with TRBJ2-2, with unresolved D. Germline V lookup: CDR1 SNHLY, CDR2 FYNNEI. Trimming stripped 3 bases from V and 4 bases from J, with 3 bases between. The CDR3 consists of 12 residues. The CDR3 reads CASSETTGELFF. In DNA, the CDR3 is TGTGCCAGCAGTGAGACCACCGGGGAGCTGTTTTTT.

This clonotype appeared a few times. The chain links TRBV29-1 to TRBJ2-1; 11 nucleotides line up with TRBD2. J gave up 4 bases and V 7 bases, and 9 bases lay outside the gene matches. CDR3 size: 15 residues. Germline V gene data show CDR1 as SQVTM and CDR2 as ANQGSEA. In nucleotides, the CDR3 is TGCAGCGCTGCGACTAGCGGGATGATTTACAATGAGCAGTTCTTC. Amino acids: CSAATSGMIYNEQFF.

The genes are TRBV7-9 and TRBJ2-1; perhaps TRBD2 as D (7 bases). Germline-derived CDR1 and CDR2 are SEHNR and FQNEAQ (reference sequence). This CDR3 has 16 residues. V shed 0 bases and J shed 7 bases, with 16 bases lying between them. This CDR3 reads CASSLAQGGVRNEQFF. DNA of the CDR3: TGTGCCAGCAGCTTAGCGCAAGGGGGGGTAAGGAATGAGCAGTTCTTC.

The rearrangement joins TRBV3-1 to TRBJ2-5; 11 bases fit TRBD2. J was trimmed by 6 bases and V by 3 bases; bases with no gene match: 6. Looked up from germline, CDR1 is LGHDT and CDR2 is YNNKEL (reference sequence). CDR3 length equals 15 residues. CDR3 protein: CASSQDRLAGQTQYF. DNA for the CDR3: TGTGCCAGCAGCCAGGACCGACTAGCGGGGCAGACCCAGTACTTC.

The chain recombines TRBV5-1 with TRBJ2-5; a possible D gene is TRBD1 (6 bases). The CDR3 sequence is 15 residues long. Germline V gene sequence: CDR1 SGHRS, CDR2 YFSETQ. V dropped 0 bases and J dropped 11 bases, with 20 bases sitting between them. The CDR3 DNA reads TGCGCCAGCAGCTTGGGAACAGGGACCTACAATGAGCAGTACTTC. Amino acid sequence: CASSLGTGTYNEQYF.

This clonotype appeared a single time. CDR3 region: CSGKTGLHTEAFF. In nucleotides, the CDR3 is TGCAGCGGGAAGACCGGGCTGCACACTGAAGCTTTCTTT. This sequence joins TRBV29-1 and TRBJ1-1; no firm D call. The V end was cut by 7 bases, the J end by 3 bases, with 15 bases between. The CDR3 has 13 amino acids. CDR1 is SQVTM and CDR2 is ANQGSEA in the germline V gene.

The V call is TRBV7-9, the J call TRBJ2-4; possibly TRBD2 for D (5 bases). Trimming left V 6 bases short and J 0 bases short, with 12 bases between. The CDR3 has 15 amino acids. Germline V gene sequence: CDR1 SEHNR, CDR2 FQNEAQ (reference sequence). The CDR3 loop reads CASSRGSVAKNIQYF. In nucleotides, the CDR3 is TGTGCCAGCAGTCGCGGGTCGGTAGCCAAAAACATTCAGTACTTC.

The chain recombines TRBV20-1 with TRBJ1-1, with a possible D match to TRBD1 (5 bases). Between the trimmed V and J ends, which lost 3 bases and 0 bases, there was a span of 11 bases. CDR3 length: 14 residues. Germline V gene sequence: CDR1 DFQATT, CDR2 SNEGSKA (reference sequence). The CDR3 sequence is CSASSGSLNTEAFF. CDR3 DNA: TGCAGTGCTAGCTCAGGGTCCTTGAACACTGAAGCTTTCTTT.

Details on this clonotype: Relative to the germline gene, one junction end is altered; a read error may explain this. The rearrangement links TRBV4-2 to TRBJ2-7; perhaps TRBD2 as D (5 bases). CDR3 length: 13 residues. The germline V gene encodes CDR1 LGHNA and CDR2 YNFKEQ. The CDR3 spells CAGSQGRKHEQYF. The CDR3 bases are TGTGCCGGCAGCCAAGGGAGAAAGCACGAGCAGTACTTC.

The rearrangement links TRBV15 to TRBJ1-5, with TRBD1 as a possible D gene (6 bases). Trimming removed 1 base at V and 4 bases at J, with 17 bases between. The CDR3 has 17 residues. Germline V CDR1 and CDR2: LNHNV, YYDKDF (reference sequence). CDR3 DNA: TGTGCCACCAGCAGAGGGGTGGGGGGAACAGGGAATCAGCCCCAGCATTTT. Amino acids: CATSRGVGGTGNQPQHF.

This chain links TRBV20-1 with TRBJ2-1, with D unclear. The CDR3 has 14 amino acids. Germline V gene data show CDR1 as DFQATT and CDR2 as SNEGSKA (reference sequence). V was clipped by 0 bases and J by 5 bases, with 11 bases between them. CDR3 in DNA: TGCAGTGCTAGAGATCAGGAGCTGCACAATGAGCAGTTCTTC. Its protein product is CSARDQELHNEQFF.

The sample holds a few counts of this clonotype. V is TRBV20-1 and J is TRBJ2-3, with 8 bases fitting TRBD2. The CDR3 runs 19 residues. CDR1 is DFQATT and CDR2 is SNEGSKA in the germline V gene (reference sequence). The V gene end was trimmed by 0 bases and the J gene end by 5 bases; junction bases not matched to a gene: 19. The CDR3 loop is CSARDLEAGAIGGKDTQYF. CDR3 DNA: TGCAGTGCTAGAGATCTAGAAGCGGGAGCCATCGGGGGTAAAGATACGCAGTATTTT.

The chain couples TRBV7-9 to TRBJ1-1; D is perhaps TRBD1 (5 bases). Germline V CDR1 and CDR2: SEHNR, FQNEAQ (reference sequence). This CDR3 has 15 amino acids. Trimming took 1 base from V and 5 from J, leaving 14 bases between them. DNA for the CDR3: TGTGCCAGCAGCTTAGTGTTGGGGAAGGGGACTGAAGCTTTCTTT. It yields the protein CASSLVLGKGTEAFF. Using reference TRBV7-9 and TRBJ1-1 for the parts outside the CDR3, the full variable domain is DTGVSQNPRHKITKRGQNVTFRCDPISEHNRLYWYRQTLGQGPEFLTYFQNEAQLEKSRLLSDRFSAERPKGSFSTLEIQRTEQGDSAMYLCASSLVLGKGTEAFFGQGTRLTVV.

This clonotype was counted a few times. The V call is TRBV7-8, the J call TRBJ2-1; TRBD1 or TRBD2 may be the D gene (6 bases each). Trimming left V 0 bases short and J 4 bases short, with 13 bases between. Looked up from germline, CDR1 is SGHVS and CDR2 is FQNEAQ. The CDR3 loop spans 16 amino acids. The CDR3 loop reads CASSLAQEGGYNEQFF. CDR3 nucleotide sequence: TGTGCCAGCAGCTTAGCCCAGGAGGGGGGTTACAATGAGCAGTTCTTC.

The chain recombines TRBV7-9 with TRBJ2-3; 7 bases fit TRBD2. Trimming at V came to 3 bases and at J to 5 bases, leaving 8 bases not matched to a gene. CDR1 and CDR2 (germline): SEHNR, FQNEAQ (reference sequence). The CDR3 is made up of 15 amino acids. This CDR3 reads CASSFRPGGQDTQYF. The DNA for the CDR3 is TGTGCCAGCAGCTTCCGTCCGGGGGGTCAAGATACGCAGTATTTT.

The CDR3 here is CAMGGQGDPAFF. As DNA, the CDR3 is TGTGCCATGGGGGGACAGGGCGATCCCGCTTTCTTT. The chain links TRBV6-1 to TRBJ1-1, with 9 bases identical to TRBD1. This CDR3 has 12 residues. The trim removed 10 bases at V and 11 bases at J, leaving 11 bases unmatched. Germline V gene data show CDR1 as MNHNS and CDR2 as SASEGT.